One and the same sample provided the 21 T cell receptor beta chains below, sequenced in a study of cytomegalovirus exposure and HLA in healthy donors. Assay: immunoSEQ multiplex PCR; the TCRdb copy retains only in-frame clones and omits some. This table holds around 70,000 clones, 94% found once. Sequenced sample: PBMCs. The receptors here all came from a woman aged 18-29 years in good health and CMV-seropositive.

The chain uses TRBV27 and TRBJ2-3; TRBD1 is a possible D gene (6 bases). This CDR3 comprises 16 residues. V was clipped by 5 bases and J by 3 bases, with 18 bases between them. From germline, CDR1 is MNHEY and CDR2 SMNVEV (reference sequence). CDR3 sequence: CASSPAGGEYTDTQYF. In DNA form, the CDR3 reads TGTGCCAGCAGTCCTGCTGGGGGCGAGTATACAGATACGCAGTATTTT.

The J gene is TRBJ2-7, the V gene TRBV27, with TRBD1 as a possible D gene (6 bases). The V end was cut by 5 bases, the J end by 1 base, with 9 bases between. CDR1 and CDR2 from the germline V gene are MNHEY and SMNVEV (reference sequence). The CDR3 runs to 13 residues. The CDR3 DNA is TGTGCCAGCAGTCACCAGGGGTCCTACGAGCAGTACTTC. As protein: CASSHQGSYEQYF.

The V call is TRBV27, the J call TRBJ2-5, with D unresolved. Germline CDR1 and CDR2: MNHEY and SMNVEV (reference sequence). V dropped 7 bases and J dropped 1 base, with 7 bases sitting between them. The CDR3 consists of 12 residues. This CDR3 is CASIFIQETQYF. CDR3 DNA: TGTGCCAGCATCTTTATCCAAGAGACCCAGTACTTC.

V is TRBV5-1 and J is TRBJ1-1, with 9 bases aligning to TRBD1. CDR1 SGHRS and CDR2 YFSETQ come from the germline V gene. CDR3 length: 17 residues. V shed 0 bases, J shed 7 bases, and the junction held 13 bases outside the gene matches. The CDR3 loop reads CASSLENLQGAHGEAFF. In DNA, the CDR3 is TGCGCCAGCAGCTTGGAAAACCTACAGGGGGCGCACGGTGAAGCTTTCTTT. The full variable domain, in which reference TRBV5-1 and TRBJ1-1 provide the parts outside the CDR3, is KAGVTQTPRYLIKTRGQQVTLSCSPISGHRSVSWYQQTPGQGLQFLFEYFSETQRNKGNFPGRFSGRQFSNSRSEMNVSTLELGDSALYLCASSLENLQGAHGEAFFGQGTRLTVV.

The genes are TRBV7-6 and TRBJ1-2; 7 bases line up with TRBD1. V was clipped by 5 bases and J by 0 bases; unmatched bases: 3. CDR3 length equals 14 residues. Germline V gives CDR1 SGHVS, CDR2 FNYEAQ. CDR3 DNA: TGTGCCAGCAGCCCGGGACAGTCTAACTATGGCTACACCTTC. Translation: CASSPGQSNYGYTF.

The chain uses TRBV10-2 and TRBJ2-3; TRBD1 aligns across 7 bases. CDR3 size: 14 residues. Losses at the gene ends were 4 bases for V and 5 bases for J; bases not matched to a gene: 6. Germline V CDR1 and CDR2: WSHSY, SAAADI. The CDR3 region is CASSVVAGGDTQYF. DNA of the CDR3: TGCGCCAGCAGTGTAGTAGCAGGGGGAGATACGCAGTATTTT.

The rearrangement links TRBV6-1 to TRBJ2-1; D is undetermined. The germline V and J ends were trimmed by 3 bases and 0 bases, with 18 bases remaining between them. Germline lookup yields CDR1 MNHNS and CDR2 SASEGT. This CDR3 contains 18 residues. The CDR3 region has the DNA TGTGCCAGCAGTGACCGACTGAGGCGGAGAAGCTCCTACAATGAGCAGTTCTTC. Translated, it gives CASSDRLRRRSSYNEQFF.

V gene TRBV27 combines with J gene TRBJ1-4; TRBD1 matches at 8 bases. This CDR3 comprises 15 residues. Germline V gene data show CDR1 as MNHEY and CDR2 as SMNVEV (reference sequence). The J segment lost 5 bases and the V segment lost 6 bases, leaving 8 bases of the junction unmatched. In DNA, the CDR3 is TGTGCCAGCAGAGGGGGGGACAGGCAGAATGAAAAACTGTTTTTT. Translating it yields CASRGGDRQNEKLFF.

The CDR3 DNA reads TGCGCCAGCAGGATACCGGGACAGGGCAAAGATGAAGCTTTCTTT. It is translated as CASRIPGQGKDEAFF. The chain joins TRBV5-1 to TRBJ1-1, with TRBD1 identical over 9 bases. In germline, CDR1 is SGHRS, CDR2 YFSETQ. V dropped 5 bases and J dropped 7; count of bases not matched to a gene: 12. CDR3 length: 15 amino acids.

The chain carries TRBV11-3 and TRBJ1-2, with no clear D. Trimming pared 5 bases from V and 8 bases from J, leaving 15 bases between. The CDR3 consists of 13 residues. Germline loops: CDR1 SGHNT, CDR2 YENEEA. CDR3 DNA: TGTGCCAGCAGCCACGAGCGGGCAACGGGCTACACCTTC. This gives the protein CASSHERATGYTF. The full variable domain, in which reference TRBV11-3 and TRBJ1-2 provide the parts outside the CDR3, is EAGVVQSPRYKIIEKKQPVAFWCNPISGHNTLYWYLQNLGQGPELLIRYENEEAVDDSQLPKDRFSAERLKGVDSTLKIQPAELGDSAVYLCASSHERATGYTFGSGTRLTVV.

The chain has TRBV2 and TRBJ2-3; D might be TRBD2 (5 bases). This CDR3 is 16 amino acids long. CDR1 is SNHLY and CDR2 is FYNNEI in the germline V gene. V lost 2 bases and J lost 0, with 12 bases in between. Here the CDR3 DNA reads TGTGCCAGCAGTGAACCCACTAGACCTAGCACAGATACGCAGTATTTT. Amino acids: CASSEPTRPSTDTQYF. The full variable domain, completed using reference TRBV2 and TRBJ2-3, is EPEVTQTPSHQVTQMGQEVILRCVPISNHLYFYWYRQILGQKVEFLVSFYNNEISEKSEIFDDQFSVERPDGSNFTLKIRSTKLEDSAMYFCASSEPTRPSTDTQYFGPGTRLTVL.

V gene TRBV21-1 combines with J gene TRBJ1-2. TRBV21-1 is designated a pseudogene. There are 14 residues in the CDR3. DNA of the CDR3: TGTGCCGGCGGGGGAGGAGGTTTTATCTATGGCTACACCTTC. This codes for CAGGGGGFIYGYTF.

This chain joins TRBV11-2 and TRBJ1-1; D remains ambiguous. This CDR3 contains 12 residues. Per the germline V gene, CDR1 is SGHAT and CDR2 is FQNNGV. Trimming stripped 4 bases from V and 7 bases from J, with 10 bases between. This CDR3 is CASSSGLSEAFF. The CDR3, as DNA: TGTGCCAGCAGCTCTGGACTCAGTGAAGCTTTCTTT.

This rearrangement joins TRBV6-1 to TRBJ2-2, with 8 bases fitting TRBD2. The trim removed 7 bases at V and 6 bases at J, leaving 7 bases unmatched. The CDR3 contains 14 residues. The germline V gene encodes CDR1 MNHNS and CDR2 SASEGT. This CDR3 reads CASKLAGRSGELFF. In DNA, the CDR3 is TGTGCCAGCAAATTAGCGGGAAGGTCCGGGGAGCTGTTTTTT.

V usage is TRBV5-6 and J usage is TRBJ2-3, with D unclear. The CDR3 is 13 amino acids. V lost 1 base to trimming and J lost 1 base, with 4 bases between them. Germline-derived CDR1 and CDR2 are SGHDT and YYEEEE. This CDR3 is CASSLTGTDTQYF. The CDR3 DNA reads TGTGCCAGCAGCTTGACAGGCACAGATACGCAGTATTTT.

This clone has only one observation. The V and J genes are TRBV5-1 and TRBJ2-3; 9 nucleotides align to TRBD2. The CDR3 totals 15 residues. Germline V gene sequence: CDR1 SGHRS, CDR2 YFSETQ. Unmatched junction bases numbered 5, after V lost 0 bases and J lost 6 bases. Here the CDR3 reads CASSLVAGGRDTQYF. CDR3 coding DNA: TGCGCCAGCAGCTTGGTTGCGGGAGGGAGGGATACGCAGTATTTT.

The CDR3 spells CASSQGQALSPLHF. The CDR3 bases are TGCGCCAGCAGCCAAGGACAGGCCCTTTCACCCCTCCACTTT. The chain combines TRBV4-3 with TRBJ1-6, with D maybe TRBD1 (6 bases). Germline V CDR1 and CDR2: LGHNA, YSLEER. V lost 1 base to trimming and J lost 9 bases, with 10 bases between them. This CDR3 spans 14 amino acids.

The chain links TRBV5-1 to TRBJ2-3; D perhaps matches TRBD2 (5 bases). The CDR3 is 15 amino acids. Trimming cost V 4 bases and J 2 bases, with 14 bases left between them. Germline V gives CDR1 SGHRS, CDR2 YFSETQ. Here the CDR3 DNA reads TGCGCCAGCAGCCGAGTCGGGGATGTCACAGATACGCAGTATTTT. It is translated as CASSRVGDVTDTQYF.

The chain combines TRBV19 with TRBJ2-1; tentative D call: TRBD2 (6 bases). The CDR3 totals 15 residues. The germline V gene encodes CDR1 LNHDA and CDR2 SQIVND (reference sequence). The V end was cut by 3 bases, the J end by 6 bases, with 15 bases between. CDR3 amino acids: CASSIGGTGGNEQFF. The CDR3, as DNA: TGTGCCAGTAGTATCGGAGGGACCGGCGGCAATGAGCAGTTCTTC.

This chain uses TRBV4-2 with TRBJ1-1; the D is unclear. CDR3 length equals 13 residues. The V end lost 3 bases, the J end lost 14 bases, and 19 bases lay between the germline ends. Germline V gene sequence: CDR1 LGHNA, CDR2 YNFKEQ. The CDR3 spells CASSQIVQSWLFF. The CDR3 nucleotides are TGTGCCAGCAGCCAGATCGTCCAGTCGTGGCTCTTCTTT.

The chain carries TRBV5-6 and TRBJ1-2; tentative D call: TRBD1 (6 bases). The V gene's germline CDR1 is SGHDT and CDR2 YYEEEE. The CDR3 is 16 residues long. V gave up 3 bases and J gave up 6 bases, with 21 bases separating them. CDR3 residues: CASSSTPYTAGDGYTF. The CDR3 nucleotides read TGTGCCAGCAGCTCCACCCCATATACGGCAGGGGATGGCTACACCTTC. The full variable domain, completed using reference TRBV5-6 and TRBJ1-2, is DAGVTQSPTHLIKTRGQQVTLRCSPKSGHDTVSWYQQALGQGPQFIFQYYEEEERQRGNFPDRFSGHQFPNYSSELNVNALLLGDSALYLCASSSTPYTAGDGYTFGSGTRLTVV.